This is a list of T cell receptor beta chains from one sample in a study of T cells in Graves' hyperthyroidism and ophthalmopathy. TCRdb reprocessed the multiplex PCR reads with MiXCR, giving one entry per CDR3 protein. The sample includes fewer than 450,000 distinct CDR3 sequences, 11% to 15% of them seen just once. The sample comprised blood. The receptors come from a man aged 50 or older with Graves' ophthalmopathy. CDR3s include the opening cysteine and the closing phenylalanine or tryptophan. D genes are given only for firm matches. Rows may omit the clone size; those that give it use once, few, many or a size class.

cdr3_aa cdr3_nt j_call clone_size d_call v_call
CSASRLLETQYF TGCAGTGCTAGCCGACTACTTGAGACCCAGTACTTC TRBJ2-5 many - TRBV20-1
CSARGTYLETQYF TGCAGTGCTAGAGGGACATATCTGGAGACCCAGTACTTC TRBJ2-5 few - TRBV20-1
CASTTNLNEQFF TGTGCCAGCACAACAAACCTCAATGAGCAGTTCTTC TRBJ2-1 few - TRBV6-2/TRBV6-3
CASRSYEAFF TGTGCCAGCAGGTCGTATGAAGCTTTCTTT TRBJ1-1 many - TRBV28
CSAQGQVYEQYF TGCAGTGCTCAGGGCCAGGTCTACGAGCAGTACTTC TRBJ2-7 many - TRBV20-1
CASSPITGSNEQFF TGTGCCAGCAGTCCAATCACAGGGAGCAATGAGCAGTTCTTC TRBJ2-1 many - TRBV28
CSAFSLAGVEQETQYF TGCAGTGCTTTCTCACTAGCGGGAGTGGAACAAGAGACCCAGTACTTC TRBJ2-5 many TRBD2 TRBV20-1
CASSSRGRETQYF TGTGCCAGCAGCAGCAGGGGTCGGGAGACCCAGTACTTC TRBJ2-5 many - TRBV5-4
CAISELGRGKNIQYF TGTGCCATCAGTGAGCTTGGGCGGGGAAAAAACATTCAGTACTTC TRBJ2-4 many - TRBV10-3
CASSFFLDSGGGDTQYF TGTGCCAGCAGCTTCTTTTTGGATAGCGGAGGCGGAGATACGCAGTATTTT TRBJ2-3 many - TRBV5-6
CSPQFEGPNEQFF TGCAGTCCCCAGTTCGAGGGGCCCAATGAGCAGTTCTTC TRBJ2-1 - - TRBV20-1
CAWSIGSLQYF TGTGCCTGGAGTATCGGGAGTCTGCAGTATTTT TRBJ2-3 many - TRBV30
CASSLTGNNSPLHF TGTGCCAGCAGTTTAACAGGGAATAATTCACCCCTCCACTTT TRBJ1-6 many - TRBV12-3/TRBV12-4
CASSPPPGAYEQYF TGTGCCAGCAGTCCCCCCCCGGGGGCCTACGAGCAGTACTTC TRBJ2-7 many - TRBV2
CASSPAQGSNEKLFF TGTGCCAGCTCCCCGGCACAGGGTTCTAATGAAAAACTGTTTTTT TRBJ1-4 many - TRBV18
CSAREDKGGVHF TGCAGTGCTAGGGAAGACAAAGGGGGGGTCCACTTT TRBJ1-6 - - TRBV20-1
CASSLVETGELFF TGCGCCAGCAGCTTGGTAGAGACCGGGGAGCTGTTTTTT TRBJ2-2 many - TRBV5-1
CSARRDPTDTQYF TGCAGTGCTAGACGGGACCCCACAGATACGCAGTATTTT TRBJ2-3 many - TRBV20-1
CSVVPAGAVDTQYF TGCAGCGTTGTTCCGGCGGGGGCGGTGGATACGCAGTATTTT TRBJ2-3 many - TRBV29-1
CASSDFTGELFF TGTGCCAGCAGTGACTTTACCGGGGAGCTGTTTTTT TRBJ2-2 - - TRBV6-1
CASSYSGGDTQYF TGTGCCAGCAGTTACTCGGGGGGAGATACGCAGTATTTT TRBJ2-3 many - TRBV6-6
CASSQLGGSSYNEQFF TGTGCCAGCAGCCAATTGGGAGGAAGTTCCTACAATGAGCAGTTCTTC TRBJ2-1 many - TRBV5-5
CASSQDLAGYYEQYF TGCGCCAGCAGCCAAGATCTGGCAGGGTACTACGAGCAGTACTTC TRBJ2-7 - - TRBV4-1
CASLPGGTHGNIQYF TGTGCCTCCCTTCCTGGCGGGACACACGGGAACATTCAGTACTTC TRBJ2-4 - - TRBV30
CASSIGLAGGADTQYF TGTGCCAGCAGTATTGGACTAGCGGGAGGTGCAGATACGCAGTATTTT TRBJ2-3 many TRBD2 TRBV28
CASSLGSQSSTGELFF TGTGCCAGCAGCTTAGGGTCTCAGTCAAGTACCGGGGAGCTGTTTTTT TRBJ2-2 - - TRBV7-6
CASSPTGPPVANTIYF TGTGCCAGCAGCCCTACCGGGCCCCCGGTCGCAAACACCATATATTTT TRBJ1-3 - - TRBV14
CASSLAGTATDTQYF TGCGCCAGCAGCTTGGCGGGAACAGCCACAGATACGCAGTATTTT TRBJ2-3 many - TRBV5-1
CASESGGRGTQYF TGTGCCAGCGAGAGCGGAGGCCGAGGGACCCAGTACTTC TRBJ2-5 many - TRBV6-2/TRBV6-3
CASSRQGQGAYEQYF TGTGCCAGCAGCCGTCAAGGACAGGGGGCTTACGAGCAGTACTTC TRBJ2-7 many TRBD1 TRBV28
CSAGGTNTEAFF TGCAGCGCCGGGGGGACGAACACTGAAGCTTTCTTT TRBJ1-1 - - TRBV29-1
CSARDFSGSFDEQFF TGCAGTGCTAGAGATTTTAGCGGGAGCTTCGATGAGCAGTTCTTC TRBJ2-1 - TRBD2 TRBV20-1
CASSYGEVTYEQYF TGTGCCAGCAGCTACGGTGAAGTTACCTACGAGCAGTACTTC TRBJ2-7 - - TRBV5-6
CSVGQQETQYF TGCAGCGTTGGGCAGCAAGAGACCCAGTACTTC TRBJ2-5 - - TRBV29-1
CSALTGVEQYF TGCAGTGCCCTCACCGGGGTCGAGCAGTACTTC TRBJ2-7 few - TRBV20-1
CASTGDSKQPQHF TGTGCCAGCACTGGGGACTCCAAGCAGCCCCAGCATTTT TRBJ1-5 many - TRBV6-1
CASSLVGRTGFHEQYF TGTGCCAGCAGCTTAGTAGGCCGGACAGGGTTCCACGAGCAGTACTTC TRBJ2-7 many TRBD1 TRBV7-8
CASSVFGGTEAFF TGTGCCAGCAGCGTTTTCGGGGGCACTGAAGCTTTCTTT TRBJ1-1 - - TRBV7-9
CASSLFGTGGTDTQYF TGTGCCAGCAGTTTGTTCGGGACAGGGGGAACAGATACGCAGTATTTT TRBJ2-3 many TRBD1 TRBV27
CASSLFNGQGPYGYTF TGTGCCAGCAGTCTATTTAACGGACAGGGACCCTATGGCTACACCTTC TRBJ1-2 many TRBD1 TRBV27
CSARLGPGQPQHF TGCAGTGCTAGGTTGGGTCCCGGACAGCCCCAGCATTTT TRBJ1-5 many - TRBV20-1
CARTFLEWGLAKNIQYF TGTGCCAGGACCTTCCTAGAATGGGGACTAGCCAAAAACATTCAGTACTTC TRBJ2-4 many - TRBV12-3/TRBV12-4
CSAWRGGYGSTDTQYF TGCAGTGCCTGGAGGGGGGGCTACGGTAGCACAGATACGCAGTATTTT TRBJ2-3 once - TRBV20-1
CASSLLDSNEQFF TGTGCCAGCAGTTTATTGGACAGCAATGAGCAGTTCTTC TRBJ2-1 many - TRBV28
CATSDPGQVYGYTF TGTGCCACCAGTGACCCGGGACAGGTCTATGGCTACACCTTC TRBJ1-2 - TRBD1 TRBV24-1
CASSQEGNQPQHF TGTGCCAGCAGCCAAGAAGGCAATCAGCCCCAGCATTTT TRBJ1-5 - - TRBV7-9